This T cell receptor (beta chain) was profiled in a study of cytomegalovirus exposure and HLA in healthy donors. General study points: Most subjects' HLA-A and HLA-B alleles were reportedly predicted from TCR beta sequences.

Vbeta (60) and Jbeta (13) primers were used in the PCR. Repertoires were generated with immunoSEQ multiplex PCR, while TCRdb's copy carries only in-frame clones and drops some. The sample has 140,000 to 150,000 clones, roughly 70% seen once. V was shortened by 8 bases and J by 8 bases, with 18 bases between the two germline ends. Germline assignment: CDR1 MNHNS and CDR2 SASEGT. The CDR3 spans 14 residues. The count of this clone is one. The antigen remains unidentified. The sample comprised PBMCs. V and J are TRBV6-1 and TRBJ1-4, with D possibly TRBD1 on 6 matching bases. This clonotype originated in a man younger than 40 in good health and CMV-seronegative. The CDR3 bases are TGTGCCAGCCGATACGGATCGACAGGAGAAAAACTGTTTTTT. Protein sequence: CASRYGSTGEKLFF.